A selection of T cell receptor beta chains follows, all from one sample in a study of blood T cell repertoires in COVID-19. TCRdb's copy holds only in-frame clones and misses some; the assay was immunoSEQ multiplex PCR. Among roughly 97,000 clones listed, over 60% were seen once. The sequenced material came from peripheral blood. These receptor sequences come from a man aged 65 to 79 with acute or convalescent COVID-19. CDR3s leave out the opening cysteine and the closing phenylalanine or tryptophan.

v_gene	j_gene	CDR3aa
TRBV19	TRBJ1-5	ASSTTGAGWWPQH
TRBV6-5	TRBJ2-5	ASSETGLGETQY
TRBV7-8	TRBJ1-1	ASSPWVGQLEAF
TRBV5-6	TRBJ1-6	ASSPWGQAYNSPLH
TRBV25-1	TRBJ2-1	ASRQGYNEQF
TRBV2	TRBJ1-6	ASSEARGTGSPLH
TRBV2	TRBJ2-7	ASRGQGPYEQY
TRBV5-1	TRBJ2-7	ASSIEGYYEQY
TRBV28	TRBJ1-1	ASSFNRAGSTEAF
TRBV28	TRBJ2-1	ASSPRPGRKGLAVYNEQF
TRBV24-1	TRBJ2-1	ATSDRSGGNEQF
TRBV24-1	TRBJ2-7	ATSDPGQDPYEQY
TRBV11-2	TRBJ1-1	ASSAMQGGVAF
TRBV9	TRBJ1-2	ASSAIQTGRYGYT
TRBV5-1	TRBJ2-5	ASSLTSGGRGETQY
TRBV19	TRBJ1-1	ASSINVGRGLSWATEAF
TRBV2	TRBJ1-4	ASSENHRAKLF
TRBV3-1/TRBV3-2	TRBJ1-1	ASSQGAGNTEAF
TRBV9	TRBJ2-2	ASSAGAGELF
TRBV6-4	TRBJ2-1	ASSAGQGSSNEQF
TRBV5-4	TRBJ2-2	ASSPDTTNTGELF
TRBV5-4	TRBJ2-1	ASSWMTSGEYNEQF
TRBV18	TRBJ2-7	ASSRTYEQY
TRBV19	TRBJ2-3	ASRRQGSADTQY
TRBV5-4	TRBJ2-7	ASSSGLAGSYEQY
TRBV10-1	TRBJ2-3	ASSDRGFTDTQY
TRBV3-1/TRBV3-2	TRBJ1-5	ASSQEGQAQPQH
TRBV30	TRBJ1-1	AWSVTGGLNTEAF
TRBV12-3/TRBV12-4	TRBJ1-3	ASSRGSGNTIY
TRBV3-1/TRBV3-2	TRBJ2-3	ASSSSGGTQY
TRBV10-3	TRBJ2-7	AIRDDRGGYEQY